These 5 T cell receptor beta chains came from one sample sequenced in a study of T cell repertoires in cytomegalovirus infection. TCRdb ran MiXCR on the reads and lists one entry per CDR3 protein. The sample consists of roughly 180,000 distinct CDR3 sequences, 28% of them appearing once. Sequencing was done on a sample of PBMCs. The receptors shown here come from a human donor in good health (CMV status not recorded). Some clones in this sample may be carry-over from other donors' samples.

This clonotype was counted at least ten times. The V gene is TRBV7-2, the J gene TRBJ1-5; the D is unclear. The germline V gene has CDR1 SGHTA and CDR2 FQGNSA. This CDR3 region has 12 residues. V dropped 5 bases and J dropped 3 bases, with 5 bases sitting between them. In DNA, the CDR3 is TGTGCCAGCAGCCCCCCCAATCAGCCCCAGCATTTT. This translates into CASSPPNQPQHF.

The chain carries TRBV6-2 or TRBV6-3 and TRBJ2-7; the match to TRBD1 covers 8 bases. V lost 4 bases, J lost 3 bases, and 5 bases stayed unmatched. Per the germline V gene, CDR1 is MNHEY and CDR2 is SVGEGT. This CDR3 is 14 amino acids long. Here the CDR3 reads CASSSQDRVYEQYF. The CDR3 bases are TGTGCCAGCAGTTCTCAGGACAGGGTCTACGAGCAGTACTTC.

This clonotype has just a few counts. V and J are TRBV30 and TRBJ2-2, with unresolved D. CDR3 length: 12 residues. Germline-derived CDR1 and CDR2 are GTSNPN and SVGIG (reference sequence). V was clipped by 4 bases and J by 6 bases, with 9 bases between them. CDR3 sequence reads: CAWNERAGELFF. For the CDR3, the DNA is TGTGCCTGGAATGAAAGGGCCGGGGAGCTGTTTTTT.

This clonotype appeared many times. The chain has TRBV7-2 and TRBJ2-3; D might be TRBD1 or TRBD2, each matching 6 bases. The V and J ends lost 0 bases and 1 base respectively, with 17 bases between them. This CDR3 is built from 18 residues. Germline-derived CDR1 and CDR2 are SGHTA and FQGNSA. CDR3 nucleotides: TGTGCCAGCAGCTTAGCGGCCGACAGGACTACCGGCACAGATACGCAGTATTTT. It encodes CASSLAADRTTGTDTQYF.

This chain links TRBV20-1 with TRBJ2-3; unclear D gene. V lost 1 base to trimming and J lost 3 bases, with 11 bases between them. This CDR3 has 14 amino acids. The V gene's germline CDR1 is DFQATT and CDR2 SNEGSKA (reference sequence). The CDR3 DNA follows: TGCAGTGCTAGAGGCCTCGCGGCAACAGATACGCAGTATTTT. Protein product: CSARGLAATDTQYF.